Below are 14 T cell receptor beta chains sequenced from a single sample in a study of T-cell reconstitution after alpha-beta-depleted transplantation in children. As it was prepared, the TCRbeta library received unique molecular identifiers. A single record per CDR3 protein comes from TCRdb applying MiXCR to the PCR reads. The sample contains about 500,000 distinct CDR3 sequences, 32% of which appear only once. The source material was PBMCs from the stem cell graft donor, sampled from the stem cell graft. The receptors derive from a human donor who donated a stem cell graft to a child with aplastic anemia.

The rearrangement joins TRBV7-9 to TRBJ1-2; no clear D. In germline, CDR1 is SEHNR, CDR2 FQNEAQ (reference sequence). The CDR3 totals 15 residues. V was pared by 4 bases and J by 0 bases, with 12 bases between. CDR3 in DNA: TGTGCCAGCAGCTCTACCTCAGCTTCTAACTATGGCTACACCTTC. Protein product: CASSSTSASNYGYTF.

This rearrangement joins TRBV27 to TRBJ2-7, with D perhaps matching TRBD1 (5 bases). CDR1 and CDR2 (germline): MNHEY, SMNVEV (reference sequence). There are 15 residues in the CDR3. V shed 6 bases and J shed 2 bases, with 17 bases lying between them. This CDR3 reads CASSLFPDKAYEQYF. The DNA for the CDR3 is TGTGCCAGCAGCCTATTCCCGGACAAGGCCTACGAGCAGTACTTC.

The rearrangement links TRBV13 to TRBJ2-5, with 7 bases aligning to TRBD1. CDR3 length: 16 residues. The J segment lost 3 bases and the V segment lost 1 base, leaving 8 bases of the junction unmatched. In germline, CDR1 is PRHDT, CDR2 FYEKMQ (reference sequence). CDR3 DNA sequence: TGTGCCAGCAGCTTAGTGACAGGGATCGGGGAAGAGACCCAGTACTTC. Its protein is CASSLVTGIGEETQYF.

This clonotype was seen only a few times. For the CDR3, the DNA is TGTGCCAGCAGTTCCCCCCGGGGGCTTTCCAAAAACATTCAGTACTTC. This encodes CASSSPRGLSKNIQYF. This chain joins TRBV6-5 and TRBJ2-4; D is perhaps TRBD1 or TRBD2 (6 bases each). V dropped 4 bases and J dropped 2 bases, with 15 bases sitting between them. The CDR3 has 16 amino acids. Germline CDR1 reads MNHEY; CDR2 reads SVGAGI.

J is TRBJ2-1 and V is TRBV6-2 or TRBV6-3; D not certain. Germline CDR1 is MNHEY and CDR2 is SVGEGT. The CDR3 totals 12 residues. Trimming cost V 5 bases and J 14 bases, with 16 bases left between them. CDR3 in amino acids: CASSQGNRGKFF. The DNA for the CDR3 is TGTGCCAGCAGTCAAGGGAACAGAGGAAAGTTCTTC.

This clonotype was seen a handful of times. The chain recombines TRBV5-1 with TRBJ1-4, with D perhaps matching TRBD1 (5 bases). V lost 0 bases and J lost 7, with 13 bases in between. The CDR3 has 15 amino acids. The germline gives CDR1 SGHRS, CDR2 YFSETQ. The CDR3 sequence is CASSLDGGNAEKLFF. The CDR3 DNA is TGCGCCAGCAGCTTGGACGGGGGGAACGCTGAAAAACTGTTTTTT.

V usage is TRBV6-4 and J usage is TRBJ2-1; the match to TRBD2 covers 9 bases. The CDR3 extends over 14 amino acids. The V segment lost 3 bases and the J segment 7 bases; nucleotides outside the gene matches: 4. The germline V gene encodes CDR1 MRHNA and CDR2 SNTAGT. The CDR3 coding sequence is TGTGCCAGCAGTGAAGCGGGAGGTCGGAATGAGCAGTTCTTC. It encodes CASSEAGGRNEQFF.

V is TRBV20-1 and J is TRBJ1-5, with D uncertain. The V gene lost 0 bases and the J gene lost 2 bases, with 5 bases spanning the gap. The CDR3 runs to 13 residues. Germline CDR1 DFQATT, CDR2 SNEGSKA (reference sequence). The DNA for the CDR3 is TGCAGTGCTAGAGAGGTTGGCAATCAGCCCCAGCATTTT. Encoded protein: CSAREVGNQPQHF.

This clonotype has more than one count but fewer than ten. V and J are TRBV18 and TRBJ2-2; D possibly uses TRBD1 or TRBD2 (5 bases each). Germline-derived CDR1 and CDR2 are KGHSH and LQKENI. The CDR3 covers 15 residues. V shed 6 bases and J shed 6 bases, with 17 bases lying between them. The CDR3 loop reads CASSLGQGGSGELFF. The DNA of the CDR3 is TGTGCCAGCTCCCTTGGACAAGGAGGATCCGGGGAGCTGTTTTTT.

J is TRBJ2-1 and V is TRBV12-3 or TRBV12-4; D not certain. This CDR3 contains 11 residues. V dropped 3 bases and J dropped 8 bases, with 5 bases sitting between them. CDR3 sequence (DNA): TGTGCCAGCAGTTTGATGTATGAGCAGTTCTTC. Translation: CASSLMYEQFF.

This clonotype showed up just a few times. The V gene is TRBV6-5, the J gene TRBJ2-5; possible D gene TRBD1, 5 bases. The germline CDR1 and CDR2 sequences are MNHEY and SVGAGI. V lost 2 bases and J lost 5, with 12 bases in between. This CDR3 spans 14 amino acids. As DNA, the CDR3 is TGTGCCAGCAGTTACGCAGGGTTCGGGGAGACCCAGTACTTC. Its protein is CASSYAGFGETQYF.

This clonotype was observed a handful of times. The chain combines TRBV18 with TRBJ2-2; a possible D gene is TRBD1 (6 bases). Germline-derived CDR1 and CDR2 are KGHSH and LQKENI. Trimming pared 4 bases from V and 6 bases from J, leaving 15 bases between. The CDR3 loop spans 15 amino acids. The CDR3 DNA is TGTGCCAGCTCACGCACAGGGATCGAGGCCGGGGAGCTGTTTTTT. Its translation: CASSRTGIEAGELFF.

CDR3 in DNA: TGTGCCAGCAGAAGACCGGGACTAGCGGGAGGTAAATCCTACGAGCAGTACGTC. It translates to CASRRPGLAGGKSYEQYV. The rearrangement links TRBV6-2 or TRBV6-3 to TRBJ2-7; 15 bases match TRBD2. Germline V gives CDR1 MNHEY, CDR2 SVGEGT. The CDR3 length is 18 residues. V dropped 6 bases and J dropped 1; count of bases not matched to a gene: 10.

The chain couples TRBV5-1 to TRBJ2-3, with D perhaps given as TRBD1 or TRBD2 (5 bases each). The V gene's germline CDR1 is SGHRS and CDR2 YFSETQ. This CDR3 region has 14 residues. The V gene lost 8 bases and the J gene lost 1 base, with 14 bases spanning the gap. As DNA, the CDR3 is TGCGCCAGTTGCTCCCGAGGGGGCACAGATACGCAGTATTTT. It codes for CASCSRGGTDTQYF.